This T cell receptor beta chain is drawn from a study of CD8 T cells in ankylosing spondylitis. Overall study results and limits: Reactive arthritis synovial fluid and blood were previously reported to contain some motif variants. The study looked at matched synovial fluid samples from ankylosing spondylitis patients. Disease-linked clones were reported to be significantly enriched there. One TCR beta motif, made up of 7 or 8 highly homologous variants, appeared characteristic of ankylosing spondylitis blood.

This clonotype was counted ten times or more. The target antigen is unknown. The CDR3 loop spans 15 amino acids. The V and J ends lost 3 bases and 0 bases respectively, with 9 bases between them. A quantitative 5'-RACE method, one with molecular barcodes, was used to make TCR beta libraries. TCRdb independently ran MiXCR on the 5' RACE reads; one entry per CDR3 protein. Of more than 400,000 distinct CDR3 sequences listed, approximately 5% are singletons. The sequenced material came from blood, either unsorted or a sorted T cell fraction (not recorded which). This TCR derives from a male donor with ankylosing spondylitis. The chain joins TRBV12-3 or TRBV12-4 to TRBJ1-5, with D possibly TRBD1 on 5 matching bases. The CDR3 is CASSLTAHSNQPQHF. Written as DNA, the CDR3 is TGTGCCAGCAGTTTGACAGCCCATAGCAATCAGCCCCAGCATTTT.